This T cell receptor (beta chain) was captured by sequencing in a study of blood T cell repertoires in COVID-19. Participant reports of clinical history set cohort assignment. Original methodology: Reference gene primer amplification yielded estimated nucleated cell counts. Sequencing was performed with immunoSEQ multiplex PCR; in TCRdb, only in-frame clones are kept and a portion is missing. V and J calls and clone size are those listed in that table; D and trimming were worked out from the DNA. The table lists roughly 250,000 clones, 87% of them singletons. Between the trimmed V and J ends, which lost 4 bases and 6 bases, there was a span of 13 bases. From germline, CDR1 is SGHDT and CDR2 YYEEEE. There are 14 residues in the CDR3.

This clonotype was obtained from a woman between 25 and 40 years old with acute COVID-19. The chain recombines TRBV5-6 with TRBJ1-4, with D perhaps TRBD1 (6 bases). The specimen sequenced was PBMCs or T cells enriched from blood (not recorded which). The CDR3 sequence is CASSRGGLDEKLFF. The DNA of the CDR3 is TGTGCCAGCAGCCGGGGGGGCTTAGATGAAAAACTGTTTTTT.